This T cell receptor beta chain is from a study of cytomegalovirus exposure and HLA in healthy donors (dated by TCRdb to the late 2010s). Background for the entire study: A later analysis indicated that the 120 or so validation repertoires were generated on the platform also employed for the roughly 720 repertoires of the first cohort. High-throughput TCR immunosequencing, statistical association of individual TCRs with disease status, and machine learning were combined to predict cytomegalovirus infection status. In addition to the first cohort of approximately 670 subjects, a separate validation cohort of about 120 different subjects was used. The aim of the study was to test whether cataloging public T cell receptors could identify signatures of past pathogen exposure. Findings and caveats that apply to the study as a whole: Of the cluster scores, 85% to 95% were above 0 in a later analysis, which found that TCRs clustered in the first cohort also tended to co-occur in the 95 to 150 validation repertoires. Across donors, most TCR sequences were observed very rarely, whereas some public TCRs were present in many individuals. The authors suggested that the approach could potentially be generalized to other disease states and immunological phenotypes. All 120 repertoires were used to score co-occurrence in the validation cohort in a later analysis, because that analysis had no HLA typing for the cohort. In both the original and validation cohorts, the classifier was reported to diagnose cytomegalovirus status with high specificity and sensitivity. In vitro tests confirmed that a few of the cytomegalovirus-associated TCR beta chains recognize cytomegalovirus antigens. The study gave a list of 150 to 200 TCR beta chains associated with cytomegalovirus.

The CDR3 goes from the cysteine to the phenylalanine over 19 residues. The DNA shown is the 57-base CDR3, in frame from base 1. V is cut back by 5 bases and J by 0 bases, with 11 bases in the junction unmatched. Taken from the germline V gene, the CDR1 and CDR2 loops are SGHRS and YFSETQ. The donors belonged to the validation cohort of roughly 120 subjects, which was separate from the approximately 700-subject first cohort. The protocol used for the library was the immunoSEQ multiplex PCR assay. The original methods were these. To diagnose cytomegalovirus status from the catalog of TCR beta chain sequences, a statistical classification framework was built. Not all clones reach the TCRdb copy of this immuneACCESS table, which keeps in-frame sequences only. Checked studies attribute under half of the gap to unresolved V genes and leave the rest unexplained. That table gives V, J and clone size, and the DNA gave D and trimming. This sample lists 70,000 or so clones; approximately 94% were detected once. Around 1.9% of the sample is in the top ten clones.

Turning to this clone: This clone's antigen is unknown. One base away there is no much larger clone; base qualities are not given.

Sequencing was performed on PBMCs. Recombination linked TRBV5-1 to TRBJ2-3; a stretch of 14 junction bases matches TRBD2. This receptor was obtained from a woman between 18 and 30 years old in good health and CMV-seropositive. The nucleotides read TGCGCCAGCAGACTGGGACTAGCGGGGGCTGTCACTAGCACAGATACGCAGTATTTT. The translation is CASRLGLAGAVTSTDTQYF.